This TCR beta chain was recorded in a study of Ad26.COV2.S vaccination and SARS-CoV-2 variants. Using immunoSEQ multiplex PCR, the repertoire was profiled, and TCRdb retains in-frame clones only, with some absent. This sample has more than 300,000 clones; about nine tenths occur once, and the top ten carry around 5.8%. As for treatment: some 19 received Ad26.COV2.S at low or high dose, single or two shots; about 5 received placebo; per-sample allocation not given. Sampling was done on day 63 after the first vaccine or placebo injection. The V end was cut by 8 bases, the J end by 7 bases, with 18 bases between. The CDR3 has 14 residues. In germline, CDR1 is MNHEY, CDR2 SVGAGI.

Sample: peripheral blood, taken in a trial of Ad26.COV2.S vaccine versus placebo. This receptor was identified in a person aged 18-65 years who received the Ad26.COV2.S COVID-19 vaccine or a placebo. The chain uses TRBV6-5 and TRBJ2-1; D perhaps matches TRBD1 (7 bases). The CDR3: CASSAGTAGNEQFF. The CDR3 DNA reads TGTGCCAGCTCCGCCGGGACAGCGGGTAATGAGCAGTTCTTC.